Below, 5 T cell receptor beta chains from the same sample are listed, as sequenced in a study of shared clonotypes between healthy human individuals. TCRdb keeps only in-frame clones here, not all; method: immunoSEQ multiplex PCR. The table has under 130,000 clones, roughly 70% seen once; the top ten hold approximately 23%. What was sequenced was memory CD8+ T cells sorted from blood. Stated subset: CD45RO+ cells pooled with CCR7-negative TemRA cells. The source of these receptors is a woman between 25 and 40 years old in good health.

A word on this clone: Other nucleotide sequences in the sample specify the same CDR3. The chain joins TRBV11-2 to TRBJ1-1; D unclear. The CDR3 extends over 13 amino acids. V lost 1 base and J 2 bases, leaving 5 bases between the germline ends. Germline loops: CDR1 SGHAT, CDR2 FQNNGV. The CDR3 loop is CASSLGQNTEAFF. CDR3 DNA: TGTGCCAGCAGCTTAGGTCAAAACACTGAAGCTTTCTTT.

This clone has just one count. This chain joins TRBV28 and TRBJ1-5; D may be TRBD1 (5 bases). The germline V gene has CDR1 MDHEN and CDR2 SYDVKM. Between the trimmed V and J ends, which lost 8 bases and 1 base, there was a span of 15 bases. The CDR3 loop spans 15 amino acids. This chain's CDR3 is CASHTGESSNQPQHF. The CDR3 nucleotides are TGTGCCAGCCATACAGGTGAATCAAGCAATCAGCCCCAGCATTTT.

The chain couples TRBV11-3 to TRBJ2-1; a possible D gene is TRBD2 (5 bases). This CDR3 has 14 residues. Per germline, CDR1 SGHNT and CDR2 YENEEA. V was clipped by 1 base and J by 5 bases, with 9 bases between them. The chain's CDR3 is CASSLGGYNNEQFF. DNA of the CDR3: TGTGCCAGCAGCTTAGGCGGGTATAACAATGAGCAGTTCTTC.

This chain links TRBV5-1 with TRBJ2-7; 11 bases are a match to TRBD2. The ends lost 4 bases at V and 3 bases at J; junction bases unmatched: 3. The CDR3 spans 14 residues. Germline values: CDR1 SGHRS, CDR2 YFSETQ. The CDR3 protein is CASSVGTSGYEQYF. Written as DNA, the CDR3 is TGCGCCAGCAGCGTCGGGACTAGCGGCTACGAGCAGTACTTC.

The chain has TRBV5-4 and TRBJ2-7; D is undetermined. The CDR3 is made up of 15 amino acids. The germline V gene encodes CDR1 SGHNT and CDR2 YYREEE (reference sequence). Trimming pared 4 bases from V and 2 bases from J, leaving 16 bases between. CDR3 region: CASSRDNDKAYEQYF. In nucleotides, the CDR3 is TGTGCCAGCAGCCGTGATAACGACAAAGCCTACGAGCAGTACTTC.